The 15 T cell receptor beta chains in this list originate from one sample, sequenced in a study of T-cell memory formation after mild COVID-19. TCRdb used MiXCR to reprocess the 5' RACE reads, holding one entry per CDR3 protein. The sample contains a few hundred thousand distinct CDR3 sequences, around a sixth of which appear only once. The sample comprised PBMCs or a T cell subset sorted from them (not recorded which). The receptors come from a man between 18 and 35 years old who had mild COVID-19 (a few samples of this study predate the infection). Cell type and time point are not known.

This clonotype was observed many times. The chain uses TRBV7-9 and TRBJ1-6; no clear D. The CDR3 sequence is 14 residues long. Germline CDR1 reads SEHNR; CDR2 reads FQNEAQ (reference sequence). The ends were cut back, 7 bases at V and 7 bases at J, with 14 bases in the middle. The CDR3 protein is CASTQDGGNSPLHF. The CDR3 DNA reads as TGTGCCAGCACCCAAGACGGCGGGAATTCACCCCTCCACTTT.

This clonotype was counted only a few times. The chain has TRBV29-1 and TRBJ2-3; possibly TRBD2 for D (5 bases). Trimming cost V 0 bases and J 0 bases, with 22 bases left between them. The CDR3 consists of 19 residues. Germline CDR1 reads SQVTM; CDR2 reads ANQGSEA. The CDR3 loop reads CSVEERQVIPSGSTDTQYF. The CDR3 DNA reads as TGCAGCGTTGAAGAGCGTCAGGTGATCCCCTCGGGGAGCACAGATACGCAGTATTTT.

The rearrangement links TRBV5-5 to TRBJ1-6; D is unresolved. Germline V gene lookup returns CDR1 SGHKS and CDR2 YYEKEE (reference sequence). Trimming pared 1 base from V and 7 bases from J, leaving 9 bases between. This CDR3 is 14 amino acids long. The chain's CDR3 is CASSLRLGNSPLHF. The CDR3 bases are TGTGCCAGCAGCTTGCGGCTAGGGAATTCACCCCTCCACTTT.

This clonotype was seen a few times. The CDR3 bases are TGTGCCAGCAGCTACAGGGGGGTTAACACCGGGGAGCTGTTTTTT. This translates into CASSYRGVNTGELFF. The chain carries TRBV7-6 and TRBJ2-2, with 8 bases fitting TRBD1. J was trimmed by 2 bases and V by 4 bases; bases with no gene match: 3. The CDR3 is 15 amino acids. Germline CDR1 reads SGHVS; CDR2 reads FNYEAQ.

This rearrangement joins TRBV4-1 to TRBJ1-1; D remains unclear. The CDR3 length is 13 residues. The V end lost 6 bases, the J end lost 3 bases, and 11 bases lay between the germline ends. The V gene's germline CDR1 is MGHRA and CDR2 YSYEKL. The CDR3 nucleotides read TGCGCCAGCAGAATAACACGGGACACTGAAGCTTTCTTT. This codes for CASRITRDTEAFF.

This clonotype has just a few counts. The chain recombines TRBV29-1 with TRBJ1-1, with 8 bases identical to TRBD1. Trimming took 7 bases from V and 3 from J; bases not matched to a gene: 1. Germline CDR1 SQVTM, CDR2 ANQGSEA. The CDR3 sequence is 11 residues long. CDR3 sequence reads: CSGQGYTEAFF. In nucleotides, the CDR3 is TGCAGCGGACAGGGGTACACTGAAGCTTTCTTT.

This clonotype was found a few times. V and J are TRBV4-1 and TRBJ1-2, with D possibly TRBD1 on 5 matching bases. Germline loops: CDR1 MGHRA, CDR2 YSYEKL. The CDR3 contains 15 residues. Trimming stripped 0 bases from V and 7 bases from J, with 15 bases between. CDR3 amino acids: CASSQEAGTYAGYTF. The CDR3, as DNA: TGCGCCAGCAGCCAAGAAGCCGGGACCTATGCTGGCTACACCTTC.

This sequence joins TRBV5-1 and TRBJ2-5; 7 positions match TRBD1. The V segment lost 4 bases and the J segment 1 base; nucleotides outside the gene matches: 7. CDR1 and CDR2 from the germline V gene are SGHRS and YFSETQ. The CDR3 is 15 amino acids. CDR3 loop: CASSPTDRVQETQYF. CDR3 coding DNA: TGCGCCAGCAGCCCTACCGACAGGGTCCAAGAGACCCAGTACTTC. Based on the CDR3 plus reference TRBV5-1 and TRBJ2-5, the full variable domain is KAGVTQTPRYLIKTRGQQVTLSCSPISGHRSVSWYQQTPGQGLQFLFEYFSETQRNKGNFPGRFSGRQFSNSRSEMNVSTLELGDSALYLCASSPTDRVQETQYFGPGTRLLVL.

CDR3 in DNA: TGCGCCAGCAGCTTTCTGGGTCGCGGCACCGGGGAGCTGTTTTTT. Translating it yields CASSFLGRGTGELFF. This rearrangement joins TRBV5-1 to TRBJ2-2; no definite D call. The V end was cut by 2 bases, the J end by 4 bases, with 12 bases between. Germline lookup yields CDR1 SGHRS and CDR2 YFSETQ. CDR3 length: 15 amino acids.

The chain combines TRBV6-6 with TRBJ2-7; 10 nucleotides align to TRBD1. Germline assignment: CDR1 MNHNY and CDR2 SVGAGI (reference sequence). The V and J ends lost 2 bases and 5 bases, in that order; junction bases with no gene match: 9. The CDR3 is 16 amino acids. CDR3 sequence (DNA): TGTGCCAGCAGTTACCCACCGGGACAGGGGAGGAACGAGCAGTACTTC. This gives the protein CASSYPPGQGRNEQYF.

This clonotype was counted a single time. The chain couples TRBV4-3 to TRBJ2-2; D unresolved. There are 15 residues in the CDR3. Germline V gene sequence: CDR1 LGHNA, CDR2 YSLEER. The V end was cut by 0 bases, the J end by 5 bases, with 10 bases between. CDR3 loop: CASSQDRFGTGELFF. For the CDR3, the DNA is TGCGCCAGCAGCCAAGACCGGTTCGGAACCGGGGAGCTGTTTTTT.

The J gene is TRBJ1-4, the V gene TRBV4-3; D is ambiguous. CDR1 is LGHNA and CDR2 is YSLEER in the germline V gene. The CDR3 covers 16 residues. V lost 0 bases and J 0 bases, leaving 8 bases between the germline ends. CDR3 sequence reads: CASSQDLFPTNEKLFF. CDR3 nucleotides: TGCGCCAGCAGCCAAGACCTCTTCCCAACTAATGAAAAACTGTTTTTT.

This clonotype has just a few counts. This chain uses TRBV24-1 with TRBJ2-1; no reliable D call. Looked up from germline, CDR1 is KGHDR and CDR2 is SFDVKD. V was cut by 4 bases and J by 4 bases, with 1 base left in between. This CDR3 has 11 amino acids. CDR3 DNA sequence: TGTGCCACCAGTGAATACAATGAGCAGTTCTTC. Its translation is CATSEYNEQFF.

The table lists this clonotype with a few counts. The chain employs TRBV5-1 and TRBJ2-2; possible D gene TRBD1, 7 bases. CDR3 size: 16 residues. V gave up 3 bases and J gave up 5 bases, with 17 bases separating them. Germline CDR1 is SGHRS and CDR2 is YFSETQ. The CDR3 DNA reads TGCGCCAGCAGCTCTGGCGGGACGGACAGGACCGGGGAGCTGTTTTTT. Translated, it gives CASSSGGTDRTGELFF.

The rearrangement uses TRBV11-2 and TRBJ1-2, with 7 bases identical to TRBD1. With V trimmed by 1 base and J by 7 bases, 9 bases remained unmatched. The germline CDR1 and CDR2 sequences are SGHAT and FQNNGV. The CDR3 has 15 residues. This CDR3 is CASSLGVGGAAGYTF. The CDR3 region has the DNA TGTGCCAGCAGCTTAGGGGTAGGGGGCGCGGCTGGCTACACCTTC. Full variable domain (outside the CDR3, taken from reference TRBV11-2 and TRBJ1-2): EAGVAQSPRYKIIEKRQSVAFWCNPISGHATLYWYQQILGQGPKLLIQFQNNGVVDDSQLPKDRFSAERLKGVDSTLKIQPAKLEDSAVYLCASSLGVGGAAGYTFGSGTRLTVV.